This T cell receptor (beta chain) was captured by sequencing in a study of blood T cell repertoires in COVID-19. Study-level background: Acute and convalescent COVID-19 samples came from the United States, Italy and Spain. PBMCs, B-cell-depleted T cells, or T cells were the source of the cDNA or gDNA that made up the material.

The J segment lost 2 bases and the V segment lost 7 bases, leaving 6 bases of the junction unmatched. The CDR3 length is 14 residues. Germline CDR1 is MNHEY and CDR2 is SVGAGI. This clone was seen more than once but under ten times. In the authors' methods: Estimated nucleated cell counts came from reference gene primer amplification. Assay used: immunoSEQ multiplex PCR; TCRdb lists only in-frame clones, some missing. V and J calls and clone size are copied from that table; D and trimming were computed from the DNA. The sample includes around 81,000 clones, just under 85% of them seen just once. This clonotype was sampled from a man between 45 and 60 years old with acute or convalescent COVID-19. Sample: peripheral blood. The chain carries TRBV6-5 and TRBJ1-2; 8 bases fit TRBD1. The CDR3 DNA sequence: TGTGCCAGCACTCACGGACAGGGCAACTATGGCTACACCTTC. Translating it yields CASTHGQGNYGYTF.